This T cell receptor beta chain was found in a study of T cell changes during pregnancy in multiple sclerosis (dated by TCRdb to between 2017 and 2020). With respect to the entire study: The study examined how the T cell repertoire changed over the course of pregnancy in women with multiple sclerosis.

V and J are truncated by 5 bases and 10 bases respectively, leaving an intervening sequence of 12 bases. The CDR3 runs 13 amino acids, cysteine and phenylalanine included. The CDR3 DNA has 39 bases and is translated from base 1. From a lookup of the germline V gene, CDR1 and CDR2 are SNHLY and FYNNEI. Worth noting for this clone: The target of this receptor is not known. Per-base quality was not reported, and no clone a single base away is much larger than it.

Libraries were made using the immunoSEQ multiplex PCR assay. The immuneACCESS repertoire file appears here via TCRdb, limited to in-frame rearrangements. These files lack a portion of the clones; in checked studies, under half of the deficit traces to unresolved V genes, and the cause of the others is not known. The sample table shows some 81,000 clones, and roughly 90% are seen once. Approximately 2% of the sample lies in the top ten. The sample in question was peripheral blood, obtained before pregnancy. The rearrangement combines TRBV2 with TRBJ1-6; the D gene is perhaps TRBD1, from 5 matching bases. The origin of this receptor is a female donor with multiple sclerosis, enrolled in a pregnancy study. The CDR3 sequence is CASSRGIGSPLHF. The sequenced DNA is TGTGCCAGCAGTCGGGGGATCGGATCACCCCTCCACTTT.